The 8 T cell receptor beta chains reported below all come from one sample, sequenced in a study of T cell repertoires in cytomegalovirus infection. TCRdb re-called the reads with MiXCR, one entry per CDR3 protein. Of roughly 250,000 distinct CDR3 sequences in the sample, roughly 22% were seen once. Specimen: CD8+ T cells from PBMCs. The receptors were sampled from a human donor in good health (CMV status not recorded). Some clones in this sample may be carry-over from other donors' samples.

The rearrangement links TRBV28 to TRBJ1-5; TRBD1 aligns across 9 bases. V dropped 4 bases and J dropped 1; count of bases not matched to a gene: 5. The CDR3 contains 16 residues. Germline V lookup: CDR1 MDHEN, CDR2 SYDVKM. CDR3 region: CASSWTGVGSNQPQHF. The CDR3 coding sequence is TGTGCCAGCAGTTGGACAGGGGTTGGGAGCAATCAGCCCCAGCATTTT.

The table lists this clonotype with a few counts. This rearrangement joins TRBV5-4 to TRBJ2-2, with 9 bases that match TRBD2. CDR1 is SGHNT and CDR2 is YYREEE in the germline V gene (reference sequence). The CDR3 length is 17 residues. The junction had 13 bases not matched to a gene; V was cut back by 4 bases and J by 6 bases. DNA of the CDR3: TGTGCCAGCAGCCCCCAATCGGCGGGGGGGCCAGCCGGGGAGCTGTTTTTT. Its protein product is CASSPQSAGGPAGELFF.

The CDR3 region is CASSEVTGGGYTF. CDR3 coding DNA: TGTGCCAGCAGTGAGGTGACAGGAGGTGGCTACACCTTC. The V and J genes are TRBV2 and TRBJ1-2; a weak D match, TRBD1 (6 bases). The CDR3 contains 13 residues. CDR1 is SNHLY, CDR2 FYNNEI, per germline. Trimming stripped 3 bases from V and 7 bases from J, with 12 bases between.

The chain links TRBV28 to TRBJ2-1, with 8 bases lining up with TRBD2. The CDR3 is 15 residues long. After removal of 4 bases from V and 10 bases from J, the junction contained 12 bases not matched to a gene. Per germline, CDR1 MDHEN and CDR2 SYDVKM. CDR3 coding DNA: TGTGCCAGCAGTTCATTCGGGGGGGCCGGGACAGAGCAGTTCTTC. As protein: CASSSFGGAGTEQFF.

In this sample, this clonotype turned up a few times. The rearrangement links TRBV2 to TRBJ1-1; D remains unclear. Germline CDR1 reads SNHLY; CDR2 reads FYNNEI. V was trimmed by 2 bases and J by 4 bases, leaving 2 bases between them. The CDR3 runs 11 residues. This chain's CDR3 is CASSETTEAFF. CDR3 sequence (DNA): TGTGCCAGCAGTGAAACCACTGAAGCTTTCTTT. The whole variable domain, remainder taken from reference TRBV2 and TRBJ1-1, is EPEVTQTPSHQVTQMGQEVILRCVPISNHLYFYWYRQILGQKVEFLVSFYNNEISEKSEIFDDQFSVERPDGSNFTLKIRSTKLEDSAMYFCASSETTEAFFGQGTRLTVV.

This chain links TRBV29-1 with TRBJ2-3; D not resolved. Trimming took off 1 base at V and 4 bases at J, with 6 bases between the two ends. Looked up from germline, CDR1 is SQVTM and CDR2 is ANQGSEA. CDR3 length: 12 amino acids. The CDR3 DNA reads TGCAGCGTTGAAGTCCTTCCAGATACGCAGTATTTT. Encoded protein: CSVEVLPDTQYF.

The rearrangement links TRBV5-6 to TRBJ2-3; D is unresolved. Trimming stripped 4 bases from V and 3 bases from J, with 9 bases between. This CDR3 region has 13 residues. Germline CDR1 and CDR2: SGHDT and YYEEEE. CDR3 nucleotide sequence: TGTGCCAGCAGCCCCCTTTTAACAGATACGCAGTATTTT. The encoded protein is CASSPLLTDTQYF.

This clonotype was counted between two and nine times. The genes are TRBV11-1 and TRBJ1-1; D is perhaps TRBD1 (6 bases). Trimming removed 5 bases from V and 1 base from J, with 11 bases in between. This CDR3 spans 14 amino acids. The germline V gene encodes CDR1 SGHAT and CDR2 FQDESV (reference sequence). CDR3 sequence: CASSLLDRNTEAFF. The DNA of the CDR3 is TGTGCCAGCAGCCTTTTGGACAGGAACACTGAAGCTTTCTTT.